This entry features one T cell receptor beta chain sequence. The antigen remains undetermined. One junction end does not reproduce the germline sequence, and a read error may be involved. This record belongs to a study of metastatic and nonmetastatic thyroid tumors. Overall study context: Across blood and tumor or nodule tissue, repertoires from malignant and benign thyroid patients were compared with one another. Whole-study results and caveats: When malignant thyroid tumors were compared with benign nodules, TCR beta diversity was reportedly significantly higher in the malignant tumors. This held in both blood and tumor samples.

Before thyroid surgery, none of the patients had received any treatment. As handled by the study authors: A classifier of distant metastasis in papillary thyroid cancer was built from CDR3 differences (across clinicopathological groups). TCRdb used MiXCR to call clones anew from the PCR reads. TCRdb, rather than the study authors, made the V and J calls. The sample includes about 21,000 clones, roughly an eighth of them seen just once. CDR1 and CDR2 from the germline V gene are SGHRS and YFSETQ. The CDR3 is 19 amino acids. The chain combines TRBV5-1 with TRBJ2-2, with 8 bases lining up with TRBD2. The sample taken for sequencing was blood. The TCR originated in a female donor with papillary thyroid cancer or a benign thyroid nodule (not recorded which). Some clones in this sample may be carry-over from other donors' samples. The CDR3 loop reads CASSSALELREASGGELFF. The CDR3 coding sequence is TGCGCAAGCAGCTCTGCCTTAGAGCTGCGGGAGGCTTCGGGAGGGGAGCTGTTTTTT.